The clone carrying this T cell receptor (beta chain) was seen more than once but under ten times. This entry comes from a study of CD8+CD57+ T cells in acquired aplastic anemia. Study-wide context: Sorted CD4+ and CD8+ cell DNA averaged around 3.3 ug.

Per the germline V gene, CDR1 is KGHDR and CDR2 is SFDVKD. Trimming removed 6 bases at V and 4 bases at J, with 6 bases between. The CDR3 is 11 residues long. Patients selected for sequencing had displayed CD8+CD57+ cell expansion by flow cytometry. Using genomic DNA as the template, TCR beta VDJ and CDR3 profiling was carried out. TCRdb reanalysed the reads using MiXCR and keeps one entry per CDR3 protein. The table includes 170,000 or so distinct CDR3 sequences, about 60% detected once. The sample consisted of sorted CD4+, CD8+, or CD8+CD57+ T cells (not recorded which) from PBMCs. The receptor comes from a human donor with aplastic anemia. The rearrangement uses TRBV24-1 and TRBJ2-7, with TRBD2 as a possible D gene (5 bases). The DNA of the CDR3 is TGTGCCACCAGTTCGGGATACGAGCAGTACTTC. Encoded protein: CATSSGYEQYF.